A selection of T cell receptor beta chains follows, all from one sample in a study of OX40 agonist ivuxolimab in advanced cancers. Sequencing used immunoSEQ multiplex PCR; TCRdb keeps in-frame clones, though not all of them. The repertoire consists of tens of thousands of clones, with more than 85% occurring once and the leading ten covering more than 15%. This specimen consisted of CD4+ or CD8+ T cells sorted from blood, obtained in a trial of the OX40 agonist ivuxolimab. Receptors were obtained from an adult with an advanced solid tumor such as melanoma, head and neck, liver or kidney cancer. Each CDR3 is given with its conserved first and last residue. Fields, in order: CDR3 DNA, CDR3 protein, V gene, CDR3 length, clone size, D gene, J gene. A D gene is named only where the DNA matches it firmly. The size field is filled for only some rows; it gives once, few, many or a size class.

TGTGCCAGCAGTTCTTATAGCGGGGTTGGGGGTCAAATCTACGAGCAGTACTTC | CASSSYSGVGGQIYEQYF | TRBV27 | 18 | - | TRBD2 | TRBJ2-7
TGTGCCAGCAGTGATGAAGAGACCCAGTACTTC | CASSDEETQYF | TRBV2 | 11 | - | - | TRBJ2-5
TGTGCCAGCAGTAAGTGGGGGTACGAGCAGTACTTC | CASSKWGYEQYF | TRBV6-5 | 12 | - | - | TRBJ2-7
TGTGCCAGCAGCGAGAACACAGGGCCGAATTTTGCTCAGTACTTC | CASSENTGPNFAQYF | TRBV5-8 | 15 | - | - | TRBJ2-5
TGTGCCAGCAGGATCGTAAGCACAGATACGCAGTATTTT | CASRIVSTDTQYF | TRBV7-9 | 13 | - | - | TRBJ2-3
TGTGCCATCAGTGAGGGGGCAGCTGGCTACACCTTC | CAISEGAAGYTF | TRBV10-3 | 12 | - | - | TRBJ1-2
TGTGCCAGCAGTTTCTGGGGCAATCAGCCCCAGCATTTT | CASSFWGNQPQHF | TRBV28 | 13 | few | - | TRBJ1-5
TGCGCCAGCAGCAAGGGGCAGTTCGGAGGGGTTGAAAACATTCAGTACTTC | CASSKGQFGGVENIQYF | TRBV4-1 | 17 | once | - | TRBJ2-4
TGTGCCAGCAATTCTCAGGCTCGGCCCACCGGGGAGCTGTTTTTT | CASNSQARPTGELFF | TRBV27 | 15 | - | - | TRBJ2-2
TGTGCCCGCAGTGAAGGGGGGACGGGGCGCAGATACTATGGCTACACCTTC | CARSEGGTGRRYYGYTF | TRBV6-1 | 17 | - | - | TRBJ1-2
TGTGCCATCAGTGAGTCGACAGGGGATGGCTACACCTTC | CAISESTGDGYTF | TRBV10-3 | 13 | - | TRBD1 | TRBJ1-2
TGTGCCAGCAGTTCTCATAGGGGAGGCACGCAGTATTTT | CASSSHRGGTQYF | TRBV27 | 13 | - | - | TRBJ2-3
TGCAGTGCTAGAGATGCGGGGTTGCAGTATTTT | CSARDAGLQYF | TRBV20-1 | 11 | - | - | TRBJ2-3
TGCGCCAGCAGCCAAGTGGGGGGGAACACAGATACGCAGTATTTT | CASSQVGGNTDTQYF | TRBV4-3 | 15 | once | TRBD2 | TRBJ2-3
TGTGCCAGCAGCCCAGAGGACGGCGGTGGAGAGACCCAGTACTTC | CASSPEDGGGETQYF | TRBV9 | 15 | - | - | TRBJ2-5
TGTGCCAGCAGCGTAGCGAGCTCAGCCCTCAATGAGCAGTTCTTC | CASSVASSALNEQFF | TRBV9 | 15 | - | - | TRBJ2-1
TGTGCCAGCAGCTCGGGACAGAGTAATGAAAAACTGTTTTTT | CASSSGQSNEKLFF | TRBV5-5 | 14 | - | TRBD1 | TRBJ1-4
TGTGCCAGCAGAACCGGACAGGGGGCTTTTGAAAAACTGTTTTTT | CASRTGQGAFEKLFF | TRBV6-5 | 15 | - | TRBD1 | TRBJ1-4
TGCGCCAGCAGCCAAGACCCGACAGGTGGCGGTCAGCCCCAGCATTTT | CASSQDPTGGGQPQHF | TRBV4-3 | 16 | - | - | TRBJ1-5
TGCGCCAGCAGCCCAGGAGGGGTTGGGACCGGGGAGCTGTTTTTT | CASSPGGVGTGELFF | TRBV4-3 | 15 | - | - | TRBJ2-2
TGTGCCAGCAGCTGGCTAGCGGGAGCCTCCTACGAGCAGTACTTC | CASSWLAGASYEQYF | TRBV7-8 | 15 | once | TRBD2 | TRBJ2-7
TGTGCCAGTAGTATAGGGATACTAGCCGCCCAAGAGACCCAGTACTTC | CASSIGILAAQETQYF | TRBV19 | 16 | - | - | TRBJ2-5
TGTGCCAGCAGCGTAGCGCGGGAGGGCCGCTCCTACAATGAGCAGTTCTTC | CASSVAREGRSYNEQFF | TRBV9 | 17 | - | TRBD2 | TRBJ2-1
TGCGCCAGCAGCCAAGATCGCACAGGGGGATTGGCCTACAATGAGCAGTTCTTC | CASSQDRTGGLAYNEQFF | TRBV4-3 | 18 | - | TRBD1 | TRBJ2-1
TGTGCCAGCAGCTTAGGGGCAGATACGCAGTATTTT | CASSLGADTQYF | TRBV11-2 | 12 | - | - | TRBJ2-3
TGTGCCAGCAGCTTCCCCGGGACAGTATACAATGAGCAGTTCTTC | CASSFPGTVYNEQFF | TRBV7-6 | 15 | - | TRBD1 | TRBJ2-1
TGTGCCAGCAGCGCAAGCGGGGCCTCCTACAATGAGCAGTTCTTC | CASSASGASYNEQFF | TRBV9 | 15 | - | TRBD2 | TRBJ2-1
TGCGCCAGCAGCCAAGACCGCGGGGGCGGGTACAATGAGCAGTTCTTC | CASSQDRGGGYNEQFF | TRBV4-3 | 16 | once | - | TRBJ2-1
TGTGCCAGTAAGCTTAGGACAGGGGGCTTAACCGGGGAGCTGTTTTTT | CASKLRTGGLTGELFF | TRBV19 | 16 | - | TRBD1 | TRBJ2-2
TGTGCCAGCAGTTTGGGGACGCGGAAGGAGCTGTTTTTT | CASSLGTRKELFF | TRBV27 | 13 | few | - | TRBJ2-2
TGTGCCACCAGCAGCCTTCTTGGGGGGGGACGAGCCTACGAGCAGTACTTC | CATSSLLGGGRAYEQYF | TRBV15 | 17 | - | TRBD2 | TRBJ2-7
TGTGCCTGGAGTCGCGGGAACGGAAATGAGCAGTTCTTC | CAWSRGNGNEQFF | TRBV30 | 13 | - | - | TRBJ2-1
TGTGCCAGCGGGATGGGCGCTACCTACGAGCAGTACTTC | CASGMGATYEQYF | TRBV28 | 13 | - | - | TRBJ2-7
TGTGCCAGCACCTCCTCGGGCCAGCCCCAGCATTTT | CASTSSGQPQHF | TRBV7-8 | 12 | once | - | TRBJ1-5
TGTGCCAGCAGCCGGCCGGGGAACACTGAAGCTTTCTTT | CASSRPGNTEAFF | TRBV7-9 | 13 | - | - | TRBJ1-1
TGTGCCAGTAGCCCAACAGCTTTCTCTGGAAACACCATATATTTT | CASSPTAFSGNTIYF | TRBV19 | 15 | - | - | TRBJ1-3
TGCGCCAGCAGTCTAGGTGTACGGCGGTTTTACAATGAGCAGTTCTTC | CASSLGVRRFYNEQFF | TRBV5-1 | 16 | - | - | TRBJ2-1
TGTGCCAGCAGTTTATCAGGGACCGGGGAGCTGTTTTTT | CASSLSGTGELFF | TRBV27 | 13 | - | - | TRBJ2-2
TGTGCCAGCAGTTTATCGAAGGGGGGCGCCTATGGCAATGAGCAGTTCTTC | CASSLSKGGAYGNEQFF | TRBV27 | 17 | once | - | TRBJ2-1
TGTGCCATCAGTAATCCGGGACAGCTATCCTACGAGCAGTACTTC | CAISNPGQLSYEQYF | TRBV10-3 | 15 | - | TRBD1 | TRBJ2-7
TGTGCCAGCAGGGGGTCACAGGGCTACAATGAAAAACTGTTTTTT | CASRGSQGYNEKLFF | TRBV6-1 | 15 | - | - | TRBJ1-4
TGTGCCAGCTCACCCCAGGGTAGCGGGAGGGCCTTCCTAAATGAGCAGTTCTTC | CASSPQGSGRAFLNEQFF | TRBV18 | 18 | - | TRBD2 | TRBJ2-1
TGTGCCAGCAGCCGGGACATACCCTACGAGCAGTACTTC | CASSRDIPYEQYF | TRBV11-2 | 13 | - | - | TRBJ2-7
TGCGCCAGCAGTGAGGTCAGGGGCTCTGATACGCAGTATTTT | CASSEVRGSDTQYF | TRBV10-2 | 14 | once | - | TRBJ2-3
TGTGCCAGCAGGTCCGGGACGGCAAGCTATGGCTACACCTTC | CASRSGTASYGYTF | TRBV2 | 14 | once | - | TRBJ1-2
TGTGCCAGCAGCTCGGACTCGATTAGCTCCTACAATGAGCAGTTCTTC | CASSSDSISSYNEQFF | TRBV7-9 | 16 | once | - | TRBJ2-1
TGTGCCAGCAGCCTCCAGCGGTCGGGTGAGCAGTTCTTC | CASSLQRSGEQFF | TRBV7-9 | 13 | - | - | TRBJ2-1
TGTGCCAGCAGCTTCATGATCTCTCCCAACCCTTCTAATGAAAAACTGTTTTTT | CASSFMISPNPSNEKLFF | TRBV2 | 18 | - | - | TRBJ1-4
TGCGCCAGCAGCGGGCTAGGGGCCTACGAGCAGTACTTC | CASSGLGAYEQYF | TRBV5-1 | 13 | - | - | TRBJ2-7
TGTGCCAGCAGCTTATTTAGCGGGAGTAGTGAGACCCAGTACTTC | CASSLFSGSSETQYF | TRBV11-2 | 15 | - | TRBD2 | TRBJ2-5
TGTGCCAGCAGCCAAGAAGGGGCCGGATTAGCCTACGAGCAGTACTTC | CASSQEGAGLAYEQYF | TRBV4-2 | 16 | - | - | TRBJ2-7
TGTGCCAGCAGTTTAAGGGACTTACTCAATGAGCAGTTCTTC | CASSLRDLLNEQFF | TRBV27 | 14 | once | - | TRBJ2-1
TGTGCCAGTAGTCTCGGGACTAGCGGGAGCGTATTGGATACGCAGTATTTT | CASSLGTSGSVLDTQYF | TRBV19 | 17 | - | TRBD2 | TRBJ2-3